Listed below are T cell receptor beta chains from one sample, sequenced in a study of blood T cells in healthy people across ages. TCRdb independently ran MiXCR on the 5' RACE reads; one entry per CDR3 protein. This table holds hundreds of thousands of distinct CDR3 sequences, about 53% found once. Input material: blood. The receptors were gathered from a man between 60 and 75 years old in good health. The CDR3 runs from the conserved cysteine through the conserved F or W. Fields, in order: clone size, D gene, CDR3 length, J gene, V gene, CDR3 DNA, CDR3 protein. A D gene is named only where the DNA matches it firmly. For some rows the clone size is stated as once, few or many, or as a class when expanded; others skip it.

clone size: NA
D gene: NA
CDR3 length: 13
J gene: TRBJ2-7
V gene: TRBV7-6
CDR3 DNA: TGTGCCAGCAGCTCGAATGGGGGCTACGAGCAGTACTTC
CDR3 protein: CASSSNGGYEQYF

clone size: NA
D gene: NA
CDR3 length: 15
J gene: TRBJ1-1
V gene: TRBV4-1
CDR3 DNA: TGCGCCAGCAGCCAAGATCCGGGGTGGGACACTGAAGCTTTCTTT
CDR3 protein: CASSQDPGWDTEAFF

clone size: few
D gene: NA
CDR3 length: 14
J gene: TRBJ2-5
V gene: TRBV10-3
CDR3 DNA: TGTGCCATCAGTGGTTCGACAGAACAAGAGACCCAGTACTTC
CDR3 protein: CAISGSTEQETQYF

clone size: NA
D gene: NA
CDR3 length: 15
J gene: TRBJ1-5
V gene: TRBV5-1
CDR3 DNA: TGCGCCAGCAGCTTGGGGACGGCGTCCAATCAGCCCCAGCATTTT
CDR3 protein: CASSLGTASNQPQHF

clone size: NA
D gene: NA
CDR3 length: 14
J gene: TRBJ2-7
V gene: TRBV5-1
CDR3 DNA: TGCGCCAGCAGCTTGAGTCCGCAGAACTACGAGCAGTACTTC
CDR3 protein: CASSLSPQNYEQYF

clone size: few
D gene: TRBD1
CDR3 length: 14
J gene: TRBJ2-5
V gene: TRBV29-1
CDR3 DNA: TGCAGCGTTGGCCCCACAGGGGCCCAAGAGACCCAGTACTTC
CDR3 protein: CSVGPTGAQETQYF

clone size: few
D gene: NA
CDR3 length: 14
J gene: TRBJ2-2
V gene: TRBV27
CDR3 DNA: TGTGCCAGCAGTTTATCGAGGTTGGGCGGGGAGCTGTTTTTT
CDR3 protein: CASSLSRLGGELFF

clone size: NA
D gene: TRBD1
CDR3 length: 16
J gene: TRBJ1-6
V gene: TRBV7-2
CDR3 DNA: TGTGCCGGGGAGGGCAGCCTAACAGGGGATGGTTCACCCCACCACTTT
CDR3 protein: CAGEGSLTGDGSPHHF

clone size: NA
D gene: TRBD1
CDR3 length: 14
J gene: TRBJ2-4
V gene: TRBV10-3
CDR3 DNA: TGTGCCATCAGTGAGTCGGACAGGGCGGACATTCAGTACTTC
CDR3 protein: CAISESDRADIQYF

clone size: many
D gene: TRBD2
CDR3 length: 14
J gene: TRBJ2-3
V gene: TRBV4-2
CDR3 DNA: TGTGCCAGCAGCCTCGGACTAGTCACAGATACGCAGTATTTT
CDR3 protein: CASSLGLVTDTQYF

clone size: few
D gene: NA
CDR3 length: 17
J gene: TRBJ2-7
V gene: TRBV6-1
CDR3 DNA: TGTGCCAGCAGTCCCCCCAAACAGGGGAGGTGGTCCTACGAGCAGTACTTC
CDR3 protein: CASSPPKQGRWSYEQYF

clone size: NA
D gene: TRBD2
CDR3 length: 15
J gene: TRBJ2-5
V gene: TRBV20-1
CDR3 DNA: TGCAGTGCTAGACGGACTAGCGGAATGCAAGAGACCCAGTACTTC
CDR3 protein: CSARRTSGMQETQYF

clone size: NA
D gene: TRBD1
CDR3 length: 15
J gene: TRBJ1-2
V gene: TRBV6-5
CDR3 DNA: TGTGCCAGCACCTCGGGCGTACAGGGGGCCTATGGCTACACCTTC
CDR3 protein: CASTSGVQGAYGYTF

clone size: few
D gene: NA
CDR3 length: 14
J gene: TRBJ2-5
V gene: TRBV28
CDR3 DNA: TGTGCCAGCGTGCGTATGGGGTACCAAGAGACCCAGTACTTC
CDR3 protein: CASVRMGYQETQYF

clone size: few
D gene: NA
CDR3 length: 12
J gene: TRBJ1-2
V gene: TRBV29-1
CDR3 DNA: TGCAGCGTTGCCCCAGGTGGCTATGGCTACACCTTC
CDR3 protein: CSVAPGGYGYTF

clone size: NA
D gene: NA
CDR3 length: 13
J gene: TRBJ1-1
V gene: TRBV7-8
CDR3 DNA: TGTGCCAGCAGCCCATATGAGGGGACAGAAGCTTTCTTT
CDR3 protein: CASSPYEGTEAFF

clone size: NA
D gene: NA
CDR3 length: 16
J gene: TRBJ2-7
V gene: TRBV21-1
CDR3 DNA: TGTGCCAGCACACCGATGCCGGGACCTTGGTCCTACGAGCAGTACTTC
CDR3 protein: CASTPMPGPWSYEQYF

clone size: NA
D gene: TRBD1
CDR3 length: 14
J gene: TRBJ1-5
V gene: TRBV20-1
CDR3 DNA: TGCAGTGCTACCAGACAGGGGAGCGATCAGCCCCAGCATTTT
CDR3 protein: CSATRQGSDQPQHF

clone size: many
D gene: NA
CDR3 length: 15
J gene: TRBJ2-3
V gene: TRBV5-6
CDR3 DNA: TGTGCCAGCAGCTTGGTGGCCTCGGGAACAGATACGCAGTATTTT
CDR3 protein: CASSLVASGTDTQYF

clone size: once
D gene: NA
CDR3 length: 13
J gene: TRBJ2-7
V gene: TRBV7-9
CDR3 DNA: TGTGCCAGCAGCCGGGCAGGGACCTACGAGCAGTACTTC
CDR3 protein: CASSRAGTYEQYF

clone size: NA
D gene: TRBD2
CDR3 length: 16
J gene: TRBJ2-1
V gene: TRBV2
CDR3 DNA: TGTGCCAGCAGAGGACTGACTAGCGGGGCGACGGATGAGCAGTTCTTC
CDR3 protein: CASRGLTSGATDEQFF

clone size: NA
D gene: TRBD1
CDR3 length: 14
J gene: TRBJ1-1
V gene: TRBV29-1
CDR3 DNA: TGCAGCGTTGATGAGGGACAGCTGAACACTGAAGCTTTCTTT
CDR3 protein: CSVDEGQLNTEAFF

clone size: few
D gene: TRBD2
CDR3 length: 13
J gene: TRBJ2-3
V gene: TRBV29-1
CDR3 DNA: TGCAGCGTTGTCCCAGCGGGGGTCGGTACGCAGTATTTT
CDR3 protein: CSVVPAGVGTQYF

clone size: NA
D gene: NA
CDR3 length: 14
J gene: TRBJ2-1
V gene: TRBV7-9
CDR3 DNA: TGTGCCAGCAGCTTTGGACTCCGTTCGGATGAGCAGTTCTTC
CDR3 protein: CASSFGLRSDEQFF

clone size: NA
D gene: NA
CDR3 length: 13
J gene: TRBJ1-2
V gene: TRBV4-2
CDR3 DNA: TGTGCCAGCAGCCAAGGAGTGCGAAGGGGCTACACCTTC
CDR3 protein: CASSQGVRRGYTF

clone size: NA
D gene: NA
CDR3 length: 15
J gene: TRBJ2-7
V gene: TRBV7-9
CDR3 DNA: TGTGCCAGCAGCTTTCACGGTGGAGGCCGCTACGAGCAGTACTTC
CDR3 protein: CASSFHGGGRYEQYF

clone size: NA
D gene: TRBD2
CDR3 length: 16
J gene: TRBJ2-5
V gene: TRBV20-1
CDR3 DNA: TGCAGTGCCCCCGCCCCGGGACTAGCAGCTCAAGAGACCCAGTACTTC
CDR3 protein: CSAPAPGLAAQETQYF

clone size: once
D gene: NA
CDR3 length: 13
J gene: TRBJ2-5
V gene: TRBV11-2
CDR3 DNA: TGTGCCAGCAGCTTAGCGGGGATAGAGACCCAGTACTTC
CDR3 protein: CASSLAGIETQYF

clone size: NA
D gene: NA
CDR3 length: 14
J gene: TRBJ2-4
V gene: TRBV29-1
CDR3 DNA: TGCAGCGCTGTGGCGACAGGGAGGGGAAACATTCAGTACTTC
CDR3 protein: CSAVATGRGNIQYF

clone size: NA
D gene: NA
CDR3 length: 14
J gene: TRBJ2-7
V gene: TRBV5-6
CDR3 DNA: TGTGCCAGCAGCCACGGTGGGGTAAGATACGAGCAGTACTTC
CDR3 protein: CASSHGGVRYEQYF

clone size: NA
D gene: TRBD1
CDR3 length: 14
J gene: TRBJ2-7
V gene: TRBV6-1
CDR3 DNA: TGTGCCAGCAGGTGGGGACAGTTAGCCTACGAGCAGTACTTC
CDR3 protein: CASRWGQLAYEQYF

clone size: few
D gene: NA
CDR3 length: 16
J gene: TRBJ2-3
V gene: TRBV7-8
CDR3 DNA: TGTGCCAGCAGCCCCCGGGAAGCGGTTAGCACAGATACGCAGTATTTT
CDR3 protein: CASSPREAVSTDTQYF

clone size: NA
D gene: NA
CDR3 length: 15
J gene: TRBJ2-5
V gene: TRBV27
CDR3 DNA: TGTGCCAGCAGGGCTATTGGGAAAGGGTTAGAGACCCAGTACTTC
CDR3 protein: CASRAIGKGLETQYF

clone size: few
D gene: NA
CDR3 length: 18
J gene: TRBJ2-4
V gene: TRBV20-1
CDR3 DNA: TGCAGTGCTAGGGGTCCCAGGGATGGGAGAATCCGGATAAACATTCAGTACTTC
CDR3 protein: CSARGPRDGRIRINIQYF

clone size: many
D gene: TRBD1
CDR3 length: 15
J gene: TRBJ1-5
V gene: TRBV27
CDR3 DNA: TGTGCCAGCGCCTCAGGGGGCTCAGGAAATCAGCCCCAGCATTTT
CDR3 protein: CASASGGSGNQPQHF

clone size: once
D gene: NA
CDR3 length: 17
J gene: TRBJ2-3
V gene: TRBV7-2
CDR3 DNA: TGTGCCAGCAGCTTAGCGAGGCCGGATGGGCCCACGCATACGCAGTATTTT
CDR3 protein: CASSLARPDGPTHTQYF

clone size: few
D gene: NA
CDR3 length: 12
J gene: TRBJ1-1
V gene: TRBV24-1
CDR3 DNA: TGTGCCACCAGCCGAAGAAAGACTGAAGCTTTCTTT
CDR3 protein: CATSRRKTEAFF

clone size: few
D gene: NA
CDR3 length: 15
J gene: TRBJ2-5
V gene: TRBV7-2
CDR3 DNA: TGTGCCAGCAGCTTAATGTCGGGGCGCGGTGAGACCCAGTACTTC
CDR3 protein: CASSLMSGRGETQYF

clone size: once
D gene: NA
CDR3 length: 17
J gene: TRBJ2-3
V gene: TRBV7-2
CDR3 DNA: TGTGCCAGCAGCGATGCTCGGGCGCGGGGACTCACAGAGACGCAGTATTTT
CDR3 protein: CASSDARARGLTETQYF

clone size: NA
D gene: TRBD1
CDR3 length: 13
J gene: TRBJ1-4
V gene: TRBV20-1
CDR3 DNA: TGCAGTGGGAACAGGGGCAGAGGCGAAAAACTGTTTTTT
CDR3 protein: CSGNRGRGEKLFF

clone size: NA
D gene: NA
CDR3 length: 15
J gene: TRBJ2-3
V gene: TRBV7-2
CDR3 DNA: TGTGCCAGCAGCTTAATGGGAGGCGGCACAGATACGCAGTATTTT
CDR3 protein: CASSLMGGGTDTQYF